This T cell receptor (beta chain) was recorded in a study of early T cells in non-severe SARS-CoV-2 infection. As part of library construction, unique molecular identifiers were attached to individual cDNA molecules. TCRdb called the 5' RACE reads again in MiXCR, with one record for every CDR3 protein. The repertoire includes more than 20,000 distinct CDR3 sequences, approximately 6% of them detected once, and roughly 2.5% sits in the top ten. Trimming took 6 bases from V and 2 from J; bases not matched to a gene: 7. Germline assignment: CDR1 MNHEY and CDR2 SVGEGT. The CDR3 runs 15 residues. Many counts were recorded for this clonotype.

The TCR originated in an adult who was a healthcare worker with PCR-confirmed SARS-CoV-2 infection or an uninfected control (not recorded which). The chain has TRBV6-2 or TRBV6-3 and TRBJ2-3; 8 nucleotides agree with TRBD1. Sequenced input: whole blood. DNA of the CDR3: TGTGCCAGCAGAAGAGCGGACAGGGACACAGATACGCAGTATTTT. It specifies CASRRADRDTDTQYF.